This T cell receptor beta chain was found in a study of CD8 T cells in ankylosing spondylitis. The study's findings and limits: The study looked at matched synovial fluid samples from ankylosing spondylitis patients. Disease-linked clones were reported to be significantly enriched there. Reports of some motif variants in reactive arthritis synovial fluid and blood predate this one. Characteristic of ankylosing spondylitis blood, it appeared, was a TCR beta motif comprising about eight highly homologous variants.

The table lists this clonotype with many counts. Its antigen is unidentified. V was clipped by 3 bases and J by 3 bases, with 15 bases between them. There are 16 residues in the CDR3. Germline CDR1 SGDLS, CDR2 YYNGEE. Using quantitative 5'-RACE with molecular barcodes, the authors made TCR beta libraries. TCRdb recomputed calls from the 5' RACE reads with MiXCR, one row per CDR3 protein. This table holds 8,400 or so distinct CDR3 sequences, 3% to 5% found once. The sequencing input was blood, either unsorted or a sorted T cell fraction (not recorded which). The chain uses TRBV9 and TRBJ2-2, with a weak D call TRBD1 (6 bases). This sequence originates from a female donor with ankylosing spondylitis or in good health (not recorded which). The CDR3 loop reads CASSATTGRDTGELFF. The CDR3 coding sequence is TGTGCCAGCAGCGCCACGACAGGCCGCGACACCGGGGAGCTGTTTTTT.